The present TCR beta chain was sequenced within a study of blood T cell repertoires in COVID-19. Study as a whole: COVID-19 samples from acute and convalescent phases originated in the United States, Italy and Spain. PBMCs, B-cell-depleted T cells, or T cells provided the cDNA or gDNA that made up the material.

From germline, CDR1 is MDHEN and CDR2 SYDVKM. With V trimmed by 5 bases and J by 5 bases, 14 bases remained unmatched. The CDR3 sequence is 16 residues long. Profiling relied on immunoSEQ multiplex PCR, and the TCRdb table lists in-frame clones only, not all of them. The data hold 20,000 or so clones, with around nine tenths observed a single time. Sequencing was performed on peripheral blood. The sequence came from a woman aged 55-69 years with active COVID-19. The chain uses TRBV28 and TRBJ1-2; 7 bases fit TRBD1. CDR3 coding DNA: TGTGCCAGCAGTATCCACCGAACAGGGGCCCAATATGGCTACACCTTC. Translating gives CASSIHRTGAQYGYTF.